The present entry profiles one T cell receptor (beta chain) with its context. This sample stems from a study of blood T cell repertoires in COVID-19. This CDR3 is built from 14 residues. Trimming removed 5 bases at V and 6 bases at J, with 16 bases between. CDR1 is MDHEN and CDR2 is SYDVKM in the germline V gene. Clinical history reported by participants formed the basis on which cohorts were assigned. Before being deemed recovered, Cohort 3 donors had two negative PCRs, clearance, or symptom resolution. Sequenced by immunoSEQ multiplex PCR; TCRdb stores in-frame clones only, minus some. The sample holds fewer than 450,000 clones, 88% seen once.

The sample consisted of PBMCs or T cells enriched from blood (not recorded which). This TCR came from a woman aged 18 to 35 who had recovered from COVID-19. The rearrangement joins TRBV28 to TRBJ1-1; D not certain. The CDR3 region is CASSTGEGWAEAFF. In DNA form, the CDR3 reads TGTGCCAGCAGTACCGGCGAGGGTTGGGCTGAAGCTTTCTTT.